The 28 T cell receptor beta chains listed next were all sequenced from one sample in a study of CD8+CD57+ T cells in acquired aplastic anemia. According to the study, genomic DNA was the template for TCR beta VDJ and CDR3 profiling. TCRdb recomputed calls from the reads with MiXCR, one row per CDR3 protein. The table has about 110,000 distinct CDR3 sequences, approximately 48% seen once. The specimen was sorted CD4+, CD8+, or CD8+CD57+ T cells (not recorded which) from PBMCs. The receptors shown here come from a human donor in good health, serving as a control.

There are many counts of this clonotype. The V gene is TRBV24-1, the J gene TRBJ2-1; D is tentatively TRBD1 or TRBD2 (5 bases each). V was trimmed by 8 bases and J by 4 bases, leaving 11 bases between them. The CDR3 length is 13 residues. CDR1 is KGHDR and CDR2 is SFDVKD in the germline V gene. Here the CDR3 DNA reads TGTGCCACCACCGGGGCTTCTTACAATGAGCAGTTCTTC. This encodes CATTGASYNEQFF.

At least ten counts were recorded for this clonotype. The chain couples TRBV5-8 to TRBJ2-5, with TRBD2 identical over 12 bases. CDR3 length equals 16 residues. Trimming removed 0 bases from V and 5 bases from J; junction bases left unmatched: 5. Germline V gene sequence: CDR1 SGHTS, CDR2 YDEGEE. DNA for the CDR3: TGTGCCAGCAGCTTGGGTCTAGCGGGGGGGCTGGAGACCCAGTACTTC. Translated: CASSLGLAGGLETQYF.

This clonotype was seen at least ten times. The chain employs TRBV19 and TRBJ2-2; 8 positions agree with TRBD1. J was trimmed by 6 bases and V by 7 bases; bases with no gene match: 13. Germline V CDR1 and CDR2: LNHDA, SQIVND (reference sequence). This CDR3 is built from 16 residues. DNA of the CDR3: TGTGCCAGTACCCCTGACAGGGGTATTTCGTCCGGGGAGCTGTTTTTT. Translation gives CASTPDRGISSGELFF.

Many counts were recorded for this clonotype. This rearrangement joins TRBV2 to TRBJ2-1; 9 positions agree with TRBD1. Trimming removed 7 bases from V and 4 bases from J; junction bases left unmatched: 5. There are 14 residues in the CDR3. In germline, CDR1 is SNHLY, CDR2 FYNNEI. DNA of the CDR3: TGTGCCAGCATATTGGGACAGGGATACAATGAGCAGTTCTTC. Amino acid sequence: CASILGQGYNEQFF.

Details on this clonotype: Its ends do not fully match the called genes, so a read error is possible. The chain joins TRBV15 to TRBJ2-7; TRBD1 might be the D (8 bases). Germline V lookup: CDR1 LNHNV, CDR2 YYDKDF (reference sequence). The CDR3 contains 17 residues. This chain's CDR3 is CATSRNPRTGRAYGQYF. The DNA of the CDR3 is TGTGCCACCAGCAGAAACCCGCGGACAGGGAGGGCTTACGGGCAGTACTTC.

The chain links TRBV27 to TRBJ1-1, with TRBD1 matching 7 bases. The trim removed 4 bases at V and 8 bases at J, leaving 4 bases unmatched. The CDR3 length is 12 residues. The V gene's germline CDR1 is MNHEY and CDR2 SMNVEV (reference sequence). The CDR3: CASSSQGWEAFF. The CDR3 bases are TGTGCCAGCAGTTCACAGGGGTGGGAAGCTTTCTTT.

This clonotype was picked up a small number of times. The chain uses TRBV12-3 or TRBV12-4 and TRBJ2-5, with 12 positions matching TRBD1. Trimming at V came to 5 bases and at J to 5 bases, leaving 6 bases not matched to a gene. The CDR3 spans 15 residues. CDR3 sequence reads: CASSGDRGRGETQYF. The CDR3 region has the DNA TGTGCCAGCAGTGGGGACAGGGGGCGAGGGGAGACCCAGTACTTC.

The table lists this clonotype with a few counts. The chain carries TRBV29-1 and TRBJ2-2; possible D gene TRBD1, 5 bases. The length of the CDR3 is 12 residues. The germline V gene encodes CDR1 SQVTM and CDR2 ANQGSEA. CDR3 sequence (DNA): TGCAGAAGGGGCGTTATTATTGGGGAGCTGTTTTTT. The encoded protein is CRRGVIIGELFF.

Many counts were recorded for this clonotype. V and J are TRBV25-1 and TRBJ1-2, with D uncertain. The CDR3 consists of 13 residues. Deletions cut 4 bases from V and 6 bases from J, with 12 bases between. The germline gives CDR1 MGHDK, CDR2 SYGVNS. CDR3 sequence: CASSVTSGHGYTF. As DNA, the CDR3 is TGTGCCAGCAGTGTGACTTCTGGTCATGGCTACACCTTC.

V gene TRBV12-3 or TRBV12-4 combines with J gene TRBJ1-2; TRBD1 matches 12 bases. This CDR3 is built from 15 residues. The ends lost 4 bases at V and 8 bases at J; junction bases unmatched: 8. CDR3 DNA sequence: TGTGCCAGCAGTTACGGGGACAGGGGGCTCGTCGGCTACACCTTC. Its translation: CASSYGDRGLVGYTF.

The chain is built from TRBV2 and TRBJ1-6; no reliable D call. Germline CDR1 SNHLY, CDR2 FYNNEI. Trimming removed 10 bases at V and 8 bases at J, with 27 bases between. The CDR3 contains 17 residues. CDR3 region: CANIGDIPPSRYSPLHF. In DNA form, the CDR3 reads TGTGCCAACATCGGAGATATTCCCCCCTCTCGGTATTCACCCCTCCACTTT. Based on the CDR3 plus reference TRBV2 and TRBJ1-6, the full variable domain is EPEVTQTPSHQVTQMGQEVILRCVPISNHLYFYWYRQILGQKVEFLVSFYNNEISEKSEIFDDQFSVERPDGSNFTLKIRSTKLEDSAMYFCANIGDIPPSRYSPLHFGNGTRLTVT.

The chain combines TRBV19 with TRBJ1-2, with TRBD1 as a possible D gene (5 bases). This CDR3 spans 15 amino acids. Germline V gene sequence: CDR1 LNHDA, CDR2 SQIVND (reference sequence). V lost 5 bases to trimming and J lost 4 bases, with 17 bases between them. CDR3 coding DNA: TGTGCCAGTAGTGCAACCGTGGGGGGAGTCTATGGCTACACCTTC. Translated, it gives CASSATVGGVYGYTF. Full variable domain (rest looked up from reference TRBV19 and TRBJ1-2): DGGITQSPKYLFRKEGQNVTLSCEQNLNHDAMYWYRQDPGQGLRLIYYSQIVNDFQKGDIAEGYSVSREKKESFPLTVTSAQKNPTAFYLCASSATVGGVYGYTFGSGTRLTVV.

Many counts were recorded for this clonotype. The V gene is TRBV30, the J gene TRBJ1-1, with D unclear. This CDR3 has 13 residues. Trimming shortened V by 2 bases and J by 0 bases, and 7 bases separated the two germline ends. Germline-derived CDR1 and CDR2 are GTSNPN and SVGIG (reference sequence). The CDR3 sequence is CAWSLTVNTEAFF. The CDR3 nucleotides are TGTGCCTGGAGTTTGACCGTGAACACTGAAGCTTTCTTT.

This clonotype was seen ten or more times. This chain joins TRBV4-3 and TRBJ2-7; 7 bases are shared with TRBD2. The CDR3 is 16 amino acids. V was clipped by 0 bases and J by 2 bases; unmatched bases: 7. Germline loops: CDR1 LGHNA, CDR2 YSLEER. The CDR3 here is CASSQESRGDAYEQYF. CDR3 DNA: TGCGCCAGCAGCCAAGAATCACGGGGGGACGCCTACGAGCAGTACTTC.

This clonotype was seen ten or more times. The CDR3 protein is CASSLRQGAGEQYF. In DNA, the CDR3 is TGTGCCAGCAGTTTAAGACAGGGGGCGGGGGAGCAGTACTTC. J is TRBJ2-7 and V is TRBV27; 10 bases match TRBD1. The V segment lost 2 bases and the J segment 7 bases; nucleotides outside the gene matches: 5. This CDR3 region has 14 residues. Germline lookup yields CDR1 MNHEY and CDR2 SMNVEV (reference sequence).

This rearrangement joins TRBV7-2 to TRBJ2-7, with TRBD2 as a possible D gene (6 bases). The CDR3 extends over 15 amino acids. Germline V gene data show CDR1 as SGHTA and CDR2 as FQGNSA. V lost 4 bases, J lost 3 bases, and 16 bases lay in between. The CDR3 loop reads CASSSTEGRNYEQYV. The CDR3 bases are TGTGCCAGCAGCTCTACCGAGGGGAGGAACTACGAGCAGTACGTC.

The chain recombines TRBV19 with TRBJ2-7, with D maybe TRBD2 (5 bases). Germline lookup yields CDR1 LNHDA and CDR2 SQIVND (reference sequence). CDR3 length equals 13 residues. The ends were cut back, 4 bases at V and 5 bases at J, with 12 bases in the middle. CDR3 in amino acids: CASSTRHGDEQYF. CDR3 DNA: TGTGCCAGTAGTACGAGACACGGGGACGAGCAGTACTTC. Complete variable domain (other parts from reference TRBV19 and TRBJ2-7): DGGITQSPKYLFRKEGQNVTLSCEQNLNHDAMYWYRQDPGQGLRLIYYSQIVNDFQKGDIAEGYSVSREKKESFPLTVTSAQKNPTAFYLCASSTRHGDEQYFGPGTRLTVT.

This chain connects TRBV24-1 to TRBJ1-5, with a weak D call TRBD1 (5 bases). The CDR3 spans 13 residues. Germline assignment: CDR1 KGHDR and CDR2 SFDVKD. V was cut by 7 bases and J by 5 bases, with 11 bases left in between. The DNA for the CDR3 is TGTGCCACCAGCGGACCGGGGGATCAGCCCCAGCATTTT. It translates to CATSGPGDQPQHF.

V usage is TRBV2 and J usage is TRBJ2-7; D not resolved. The CDR3 runs to 15 residues. CDR1 SNHLY and CDR2 FYNNEI come from the germline V gene. Trimming took off 5 bases at V and 5 bases at J, with 19 bases between the two ends. CDR3 loop: CASSYSLIRVHEQYF. In DNA form, the CDR3 reads TGTGCCAGCAGTTACTCTCTGATCCGGGTCCACGAGCAGTACTTC. Looking up the rest from reference TRBV2 and TRBJ2-7 gives the full variable domain: EPEVTQTPSHQVTQMGQEVILRCVPISNHLYFYWYRQILGQKVEFLVSFYNNEISEKSEIFDDQFSVERPDGSNFTLKIRSTKLEDSAMYFCASSYSLIRVHEQYFGPGTRLTVT.

In its sample, this clonotype was seen many times. V usage is TRBV29-1 and J usage is TRBJ1-3; no definite D call. V was clipped by 0 bases and J by 0 bases, with 9 bases between them. This CDR3 contains 15 residues. The germline CDR1 and CDR2 sequences are SQVTM and ANQGSEA. Here the CDR3 DNA reads TGCAGCGTTGAAGACGTCACACGCTCTGGAAACACCATATATTTT. Translated: CSVEDVTRSGNTIYF.

This clonotype was picked up many times. J is TRBJ1-2 and V is TRBV12-3 or TRBV12-4; TRBD1 matches at 9 bases. The V gene end was trimmed by 5 bases and the J gene end by 1 base; junction bases not matched to a gene: 2. The CDR3 has 14 amino acids. Here the CDR3 DNA reads TGTGCCAGCAGTGGGACAGGGCTTAACTATGGCTACACCTTC. Encoded protein: CASSGTGLNYGYTF.

V is TRBV2 and J is TRBJ1-1; D gene ambiguous. Germline V lookup: CDR1 SNHLY, CDR2 FYNNEI. Trimming shortened V by 4 bases and J by 1 base, and 10 bases separated the two germline ends. The CDR3 is 14 amino acids. The CDR3 region is CASSVTRWNTEAFF. CDR3 nucleotide sequence: TGTGCCAGCAGTGTGACCAGGTGGAACACTGAAGCTTTCTTT.

Points on this clonotype: The junction departs from germline at one end; a sequencing error may be responsible. The chain employs TRBV11-2 and TRBJ1-6; D is undetermined. The V gene's germline CDR1 is SGHAT and CDR2 FQNNGV. The CDR3 has 15 amino acids. The CDR3 DNA is TGTGCCAGCAGCCAAGCACAGTCCTATAGTTCACCCCTCCACTTT. Residues: CASSQAQSYSSPLHF. The full variable domain, with the rest looked up from reference TRBV11-2 and TRBJ1-6, is EAGVAQSPRYKIIEKRQSVAFWCNPISGHATLYWYQQILGQGPKLLIQFQNNGVVDDSQLPKDRFSAERLKGVDSTLKIQPAKLEDSAVYLCASSQAQSYSSPLHFGNGTRLTVT.

This clonotype was recorded many times. Sequence at one end of the junction differs from germline and may be a read error. CDR3 coding DNA: TGTGCCAGCAGCTTAGGGACAAAGAACTACGAGCAGTACTTC. Translation: CASSLGTKNYEQYF. The genes are TRBV5-1 and TRBJ2-7, with D maybe TRBD1 (6 bases). The CDR3 contains 14 residues. Germline V gene data show CDR1 as SGHRS and CDR2 as YFSETQ.

This clonotype was counted at least ten times. The chain is built from TRBV2 and TRBJ2-1; D call uncertain. The CDR3 consists of 13 residues. Deletions cut 7 bases from V and 8 bases from J, with 15 bases between. Germline V lookup: CDR1 SNHLY, CDR2 FYNNEI. The CDR3 nucleotides are TGTGCCAGCATTCCCGAAATTCGTGATGAGCAGTTCTTC. This translates into CASIPEIRDEQFF. The full variable domain, completed using reference TRBV2 and TRBJ2-1, is EPEVTQTPSHQVTQMGQEVILRCVPISNHLYFYWYRQILGQKVEFLVSFYNNEISEKSEIFDDQFSVERPDGSNFTLKIRSTKLEDSAMYFCASIPEIRDEQFFGPGTRLTVL.

The sample holds many counts of this clonotype. The V call is TRBV2, the J call TRBJ1-5; 7 bases are shared with TRBD1. Trimming cost V 3 bases and J 7 bases; bases outside gene matches: 3. Germline lookup yields CDR1 SNHLY and CDR2 FYNNEI. This CDR3 spans 13 amino acids. The CDR3 sequence is CASSERDSQPQHF. The DNA of the CDR3 is TGTGCCAGCAGTGAGAGGGACAGCCAGCCCCAGCATTTT. Full variable domain (outside the CDR3, taken from reference TRBV2 and TRBJ1-5): EPEVTQTPSHQVTQMGQEVILRCVPISNHLYFYWYRQILGQKVEFLVSFYNNEISEKSEIFDDQFSVERPDGSNFTLKIRSTKLEDSAMYFCASSERDSQPQHFGDGTRLSIL.

This clonotype was observed a handful of times. This chain uses TRBV15 with TRBJ1-6, with 10 bases aligning to TRBD1. This CDR3 region has 17 residues. With 3 bases clipped from V and 7 bases from J, the junction kept 9 bases outside the gene matches. The germline V gene has CDR1 LNHNV and CDR2 YYDKDF (reference sequence). DNA of the CDR3: TGTGCCACCAGCAGCGGGACAGGGGAAATCCAGAATTCACCCCTCCACTTT. This encodes CATSSGTGEIQNSPLHF.

The chain recombines TRBV19 with TRBJ2-7, with TRBD2 matching 7 bases. The CDR3 sequence is 13 residues long. Germline lookup yields CDR1 LNHDA and CDR2 SQIVND (reference sequence). The V gene end was trimmed by 5 bases and the J gene end by 4 bases; junction bases not matched to a gene: 5. The CDR3 coding sequence is TGTGCCAGTAGTGCTGTCGGGGGGTACGAGCAGTACTTC. This encodes CASSAVGGYEQYF.